This TCR beta chain was obtained from a study of T cell responses to AZD1222 COVID-19 vaccine. Study background: Timing groups of about 4 and about 12 weeks for second doses were pooled. Broader study findings: Vaccine-associated CD4 TCRs ranged over spike, dominating at 160-218 and 743-854. Possibly, clonal diversity was underestimated; donors were largely white British and included more females.

Trimming removed 2 bases from V and 0 bases from J, with 10 bases in between. Germline loops: CDR1 ENHRY, CDR2 SYGVKD. This CDR3 region has 16 residues. Worth noting for this clone: Its cognate antigen is unknown. This same CDR3 is encoded by further DNA sequences in the sample.

TCRdb keeps only in-frame clones here, not all; method: immunoSEQ multiplex PCR. In the table there are under 200,000 clones, roughly 90% of which are singletons. The sequence was obtained from an adult in good health. The V call is TRBV10-3, the J call TRBJ2-2; D is perhaps TRBD1 or TRBD2 (5 bases each). The sample consisted of peripheral blood, taken on day 0 of AZD1222 vaccination. DNA for the CDR3: TGTGCCATCAGTGAGCCCGGGACCGCGAACACCGGGGAGCTGTTTTTT. Encoded protein: CAISEPGTANTGELFF.